The 3 T cell receptor beta chains listed next were all sequenced from one sample in a study of monozygotic twins with inflammatory bowel disease. TCRdb derives one entry per CDR3 protein from the 5' RACE reads, leaving out DNA. This table lists 150,000 to 200,000 distinct CDR3 sequences. The material sequenced was blood. The receptor set was obtained from a human donor with ulcerative colitis or Crohn's disease, or a healthy co-twin of an affected twin (not recorded which).

This chain joins TRBV7-8 and TRBJ2-1; the D call of TRBD1 rests on TCRdb alone, since no DNA is present to check it. Germline CDR1 and CDR2: SGHVS and FQNEAQ. This CDR3 contains 16 residues. CDR3 in amino acids: CASSITTGYSYNEQFF. The variable domain in full, completed from reference TRBV7-8 and TRBJ2-1, reads GAGVSQSPRYKVAKRGQDVALRCDPISGHVSLFWYQQALGQGPEFLTYFQNEAQLDKSGLPSDRFFAERPEGSVSTLKIQRTQQEDSAVYLCASSITTGYSYNEQFFGPGTRLTVL.

The chain links TRBV7-9 to TRBJ2-1; the D call from TCRdb, TRBD2, cannot be confirmed without DNA. This CDR3 is built from 13 residues. Germline V gives CDR1 SEHNR, CDR2 FQNEAQ (reference sequence). This chain's CDR3 is CASSWRVYNEQFF. The full variable domain, rest sourced from reference TRBV7-9 and TRBJ2-1, is DTGVSQNPRHKITKRGQNVTFRCDPISEHNRLYWYRQTLGQGPEFLTYFQNEAQLEKSRLLSDRFSAERPKGSFSTLEIQRTEQGDSAMYLCASSWRVYNEQFFGPGTRLTVL.

J is TRBJ1-5 and V is TRBV5-5. The CDR3 length is 13 residues. Germline V gene sequence: CDR1 SGHKS, CDR2 YYEKEE (reference sequence). The CDR3: CASSLRGDSPQHF.